The 20 T cell receptor beta chains below all came from one sample that was sequenced in a study of T cells in Graves' hyperthyroidism and ophthalmopathy. RNA transcripts yielded amplified TCR beta CDR3 regions. The HTBI primer set was used in a first-round RT-PCR of the TCR CDR3. MiXCR, applied by TCRdb to the multiplex PCR reads, yields one record per CDR3 protein. The data contain 340,000 or so distinct CDR3 sequences, roughly 20% of them singletons. Sequencing input: blood. The source of these receptors is a woman aged 50 to 60 with Graves' hyperthyroidism.

This clonotype was recorded a few times. The V call is TRBV5-5, the J call TRBJ2-3, with D perhaps assigned TRBD1 or TRBD2 (5 bases each). V lost 4 bases to trimming and J lost 2 bases, with 14 bases between them. CDR1 and CDR2 from the germline V gene are SGHKS and YYEKEE (reference sequence). This CDR3 has 15 residues. DNA for the CDR3: TGTGCCAGCAGCCCGGAAGGGACCGCCACAGATACGCAGTATTTT. Protein product: CASSPEGTATDTQYF.

This clonotype was seen only a few times. V and J are TRBV5-6 and TRBJ1-1; no definite D call. This CDR3 is built from 14 residues. V shed 1 base and J shed 5 bases, with 12 bases lying between them. Germline CDR1 is SGHDT and CDR2 is YYEEEE. The CDR3 loop is CASSLRQERTEAFF. The DNA of the CDR3 is TGTGCCAGCAGCTTGCGCCAGGAAAGAACTGAAGCTTTCTTT.

This clonotype was counted between two and nine times. The chain employs TRBV30 and TRBJ2-7; possible D gene TRBD2, 6 bases. Germline V gene sequence: CDR1 GTSNPN, CDR2 SVGIG (reference sequence). CDR3 length equals 12 residues. Deletions cut 4 bases from V and 2 bases from J, with 9 bases between. The CDR3 here is CAWTSDTYEQYF. CDR3 nucleotide sequence: TGTGCCTGGACTAGCGACACCTACGAGCAGTACTTC.

V is TRBV27 and J is TRBJ1-2; D is unresolved. Germline assignment: CDR1 MNHEY and CDR2 SMNVEV (reference sequence). This CDR3 has 13 amino acids. V was cut by 6 bases and J by 4 bases, with 12 bases left in between. Here the CDR3 reads CASRFGVRYGYTF. In DNA form, the CDR3 reads TGTGCCAGCAGATTTGGGGTACGCTATGGCTACACCTTC.

The V call is TRBV4-1, the J call TRBJ2-3; D gene uncertain. Germline V gene lookup returns CDR1 MGHRA and CDR2 YSYEKL. V shed 0 bases and J shed 5 bases, with 6 bases lying between them. This CDR3 spans 13 amino acids. CDR3 coding DNA: TGCGCCAGCAGCCAAGAGTACAGAGATACGCAGTATTTT. It encodes CASSQEYRDTQYF.

This sequence joins TRBV28 and TRBJ2-7; D might be TRBD1 (6 bases). This CDR3 has 13 residues. Trimming shortened V by 6 bases and J by 2 bases, and 11 bases separated the two germline ends. The germline CDR1 and CDR2 sequences are MDHEN and SYDVKM. The CDR3 nucleotides are TGTGCCAGCAGACCGGGACAAGCCTACGAGCAGTACTTC. This encodes CASRPGQAYEQYF.

This clonotype was found a few times. The chain carries TRBV7-9 and TRBJ2-1; 7 nucleotides align to TRBD1. This CDR3 comprises 16 residues. CDR1 SEHNR and CDR2 FQNEAQ come from the germline V gene (reference sequence). The J segment lost 4 bases and the V segment lost 3 bases, leaving 9 bases of the junction unmatched. The CDR3 bases are TGTGCCAGCAGCTTTACCCTTACAGGGGAATACAATGAGCAGTTCTTC. Residues: CASSFTLTGEYNEQFF.

A word on this clonotype: This may be a read error: a much more frequent sequence differs by one nucleotide. The chain uses TRBV30 and TRBJ2-7; 8 bases agree with TRBD1. V dropped 2 bases and J dropped 5; count of bases not matched to a gene: 14. CDR3 length: 16 amino acids. CDR1 is GTSNPN, CDR2 SVGIG, per germline (reference sequence). CDR3 protein: CAWSIAGGGITDEQYV. In nucleotides, the CDR3 is TGTGCCTGGAGTATTGCAGGGGGCGGTATCACCGACGAGCAGTACGTC.

Note on this clonotype: Since a much larger clone is just one base distant, this may be a read error. Here the CDR3 omits its conserved ending phenylalanine or tryptophan, so a read error is the likely source. In nucleotides, the CDR3 is TGTGCCAGCAGTCGAACTAGCGGGAGACCCTACGAGCAGTACCTC. Encoded protein: CASSRTSGRPYEQYL. V gene TRBV11-2 combines with J gene TRBJ2-7; TRBD2 agrees at 11 bases. Germline V gene data show CDR1 as SGHAT and CDR2 as FQNNGV. V lost 6 bases and J lost 2; bases outside the gene matches: 6. The CDR3 contains 15 residues.

The chain couples TRBV29-1 to TRBJ2-7; 8 positions match TRBD1. Trimming removed 2 bases from V and 4 bases from J; junction bases left unmatched: 10. This CDR3 is built from 15 residues. The germline CDR1 and CDR2 sequences are SQVTM and ANQGSEA. This CDR3 reads CSVESHDRGGYEQYF. CDR3 coding DNA: TGCAGCGTTGAAAGTCATGACAGGGGCGGGTACGAGCAGTACTTC.

As regards this clonotype: Possible read error: a much larger clone is one base away. The chain employs TRBV11-2 and TRBJ2-5, with TRBD2 matching 8 bases. V trimming: 2 bases; J trimming: 4 bases; junction bases outside the gene matches: 12. The germline gives CDR1 SGHAT, CDR2 FQNNGV. The CDR3 has 17 amino acids. CDR3: CASSLNMGGGRGETQYF. The DNA of the CDR3 is TGTGCCAGCAGCTTAAATATGGGCGGGGGGCGAGGAGAGACCCAGTACTTC.

V gene TRBV9 combines with J gene TRBJ2-7, with 9 bases aligning to TRBD2. Per germline, CDR1 SGDLS and CDR2 YYNGEE. V shed 6 bases, J shed 5 bases, and the junction held 9 bases outside the gene matches. The CDR3 extends over 14 amino acids. CDR3 amino acids: CASTPAAGGHEQYF. Here the CDR3 DNA reads TGTGCCAGCACCCCGGCAGCGGGGGGCCACGAGCAGTACTTC.

About this clonotype itself: A much more abundant neighbour one base away suggests this may be a read error. The rearrangement uses TRBV11-2 and TRBJ2-1; 10 bases agree with TRBD2. V lost 1 base, J lost 5 bases, and 2 bases stayed unmatched. Germline CDR1 and CDR2: SGHAT and FQNNGV. The CDR3 consists of 15 residues. This chain's CDR3 is CASSLASGGDNEQFF. CDR3 in DNA: TGTGCCAGCAGCTTAGCTAGCGGGGGAGACAATGAGCAGTTCTTC.

The chain couples TRBV4-1 to TRBJ2-2; D gene unclear. The germline V and J ends were trimmed by 2 bases and 6 bases, with 4 bases remaining between them. CDR1 is MGHRA and CDR2 is YSYEKL in the germline V gene. CDR3 size: 12 residues. The CDR3: CASSQYAGELFF. The CDR3 nucleotides read TGCGCCAGCAGCCAATATGCCGGGGAGCTGTTTTTT.

This clonotype has a count of ten or more. This chain joins TRBV20-1 and TRBJ2-1; no clear D gene. The ends were cut back, 4 bases at V and 0 bases at J, with 10 bases in the middle. Germline CDR1 DFQATT, CDR2 SNEGSKA (reference sequence). The CDR3 sequence is 14 residues long. The CDR3 here is CSAKSGSSYNEQFF. The CDR3 coding sequence is TGCAGTGCTAAATCTGGCTCCTCCTACAATGAGCAGTTCTTC.

The sample holds many counts of this clonotype. CDR3 protein: CSARDQAGGTQPQHF. As DNA, the CDR3 is TGCAGTGCTAGAGATCAAGCAGGGGGTACTCAGCCCCAGCATTTT. The rearrangement uses TRBV20-1 and TRBJ1-5; 7 bases align to TRBD1. Germline loops: CDR1 DFQATT, CDR2 SNEGSKA (reference sequence). CDR3 length: 15 amino acids. Germline trimming cut 0 bases from V and 6 bases from J; bases unmatched to any gene: 8.

This clonotype was detected ten times or more. The chain links TRBV2 to TRBJ1-1, with D perhaps matching TRBD1 (5 bases). This CDR3 is 13 amino acids long. Germline V CDR1 and CDR2: SNHLY, FYNNEI. V lost 8 bases and J 3 bases, leaving 13 bases between the germline ends. The CDR3 sequence: CASHPRRDTEAFF. The CDR3 DNA reads TGTGCCAGCCACCCCCGCAGGGACACTGAAGCTTTCTTT.

J is TRBJ1-1 and V is TRBV9; no clear D. The CDR3 is made up of 15 amino acids. V shed 0 bases and J shed 1 base, with 10 bases lying between them. Germline CDR1 and CDR2: SGDLS and YYNGEE. The CDR3 loop is CASSVVKGQNTEAFF. In nucleotides, the CDR3 is TGTGCCAGCAGCGTAGTGAAGGGTCAGAACACTGAAGCTTTCTTT.

This clonotype was detected ten times or more. The chain carries TRBV28 and TRBJ2-5, with D perhaps TRBD1 or TRBD2 (5 bases each). Germline CDR1 and CDR2: MDHEN and SYDVKM. The CDR3 length is 13 residues. V gave up 6 bases and J gave up 5 bases, with 13 bases separating them. The CDR3 loop reads CASRGRSRETQYF. CDR3 DNA: TGTGCCAGCAGGGGACGGTCCCGGGAGACCCAGTACTTC.

V gene TRBV28 combines with J gene TRBJ2-7, with TRBD2 matching over 9 bases. CDR1 is MDHEN and CDR2 is SYDVKM in the germline V gene. Losses at the gene ends were 6 bases for V and 3 bases for J; bases not matched to a gene: 9. The CDR3 extends over 15 amino acids. The CDR3 sequence: CASRSGGGEFYEQYV. The CDR3, as DNA: TGTGCCAGCAGATCGGGCGGGGGGGAGTTCTACGAGCAGTACGTC.